This T cell receptor (beta chain) was found in a study of a mutant IDH1 vaccine in newly diagnosed glioma. Study-level information: Vaccinations were initiated 4-6 weeks following radiotherapy alone, or were given together with temozolomide cycles.

Assay used: immunoSEQ multiplex PCR; TCRdb lists only in-frame clones, some missing. There are about 54,000 clones in the sample; 80% to 90% occur only once, and about 4% lies in the top ten. The CDR3 totals 12 residues. V was pared by 4 bases and J by 6 bases, with 6 bases between. CDR1 is MNHNS and CDR2 is SASEGT in the germline V gene. Time point described: week 35, safety follow-up. A 20-mer mutant IDH1 peptide at 300 ug was injected subcutaneously with topical imiquimod. At weeks 1, 3, 5, 7, 11, 15, 19 and 23, patients received a vaccination, eight in all. This clone appeared a few times. As yet, its antigen is unknown. Whole-study results and caveats: It seemed that pseudoprogression was not linked to changes in the top peripheral T cell clonotypes.

The rearrangement links TRBV6-1 to TRBJ2-2, with D unresolved. The material was PBMCs, obtained from a glioma patient whose treatment included an IDH1 peptide vaccine. This receptor was identified in a woman aged 18-29 years with glioma. DNA of the CDR3: TGTGCCAGCAGTGCGAGTGCCGGGGAGCTGTTTTTT. Translation gives CASSASAGELFF.